One sample yielded the 24 T cell receptor beta chains listed below, sequenced in a study of OX40 agonist ivuxolimab in advanced cancers. The method was the immunoSEQ multiplex PCR assay. Imported from immuneACCESS, the table was reduced by TCRdb to in-frame sequences with V and J called. These copies leave out some clones; in studies compared against another copy, an unresolved V gene accounts for under half, and the cause of the remainder is not known. In all, the sample holds fewer than 80,000 clones, and approximately 81% of those were seen once. Of the sample, over 4% falls within the top ten clones. Sequences were derived from CD4+ or CD8+ T cells sorted from blood, sampled in a trial of the OX40 agonist ivuxolimab. These receptors came from an adult with an advanced solid tumor such as melanoma, head and neck, liver or kidney cancer.

The V call is TRBV28, the J call TRBJ1-5; D ambiguous. Deletions cut 2 bases from V and 6 bases from J, with 5 bases between. Germline CDR1 and CDR2: MDHEN and SYDVKM. The CDR3 sequence is 12 residues long. In DNA, the CDR3 is TGTGCCAGCAGTTTAACGAGTCAGCCCCAGCATTTT. Translating it yields CASSLTSQPQHF.

The chain links TRBV28 to TRBJ1-1, with TRBD1 matching over 7 bases. The CDR3 spans 14 residues. After removal of 5 bases from V and 4 bases from J, the junction contained 7 bases not matched to a gene. The germline V gene has CDR1 MDHEN and CDR2 SYDVKM. The CDR3 reads CASSLGQRRTEAFF. DNA for the CDR3: TGTGCCAGCAGTCTGGGACAGCGTCGCACTGAAGCTTTCTTT.

The gene calls are TRBV6-1 and TRBJ2-4, with 9 bases lining up with TRBD2. This CDR3 spans 17 amino acids. Germline lookup yields CDR1 MNHNS and CDR2 SASEGT. V lost 4 bases and J lost 2; bases outside the gene matches: 9. CDR3 coding DNA: TGTGCCAGCAGTGGGGATAGCGGGAGTTGGTCCAAAAACATTCAGTACTTC. Its translation is CASSGDSGSWSKNIQYF.

This clone occurred once. This chain uses TRBV7-6 with TRBJ2-2; D possibly matches TRBD1 or TRBD2 (6 bases each). This CDR3 contains 14 residues. Per germline, CDR1 SGHVS and CDR2 FNYEAQ. V gave up 2 bases and J gave up 6 bases, with 10 bases separating them. Here the CDR3 DNA reads TGTGCCAGCAGCTTAAATAGGGGGGCCGGGGAGCTGTTTTTT. It encodes CASSLNRGAGELFF.

The chain joins TRBV4-1 to TRBJ2-1; 8 bases align to TRBD2. The V gene end was trimmed by 3 bases and the J gene end by 6 bases; junction bases not matched to a gene: 10. Germline V gene lookup returns CDR1 MGHRA and CDR2 YSYEKL. This CDR3 contains 16 residues. Here the CDR3 reads CASSQAGLAAGNEQFF. In nucleotides, the CDR3 is TGCGCCAGCAGCCAGGCCGGACTAGCCGCTGGCAATGAGCAGTTCTTC.

The chain recombines TRBV19 with TRBJ1-1; TRBD1 is a possible D gene (5 bases). The germline V and J ends were trimmed by 3 bases and 0 bases, with 8 bases remaining between them. The V gene's germline CDR1 is LNHDA and CDR2 SQIVND (reference sequence). There are 14 residues in the CDR3. The CDR3 DNA follows: TGTGCCAGTAGTATTCCGGGGGTGAACACTGAAGCTTTCTTT. Its protein is CASSIPGVNTEAFF.

CDR3 residues: CASSLRGMIGTEAFF. CDR3 sequence (DNA): TGTGCCAGCAGCCTACGGGGAATGATCGGCACTGAAGCTTTCTTT. V and J are TRBV14 and TRBJ1-1; the D is unclear. In germline, CDR1 is SGHDN, CDR2 FVKESK. This CDR3 spans 15 amino acids. V gave up 4 bases and J gave up 4 bases, with 16 bases separating them.

The V gene is TRBV11-2, the J gene TRBJ1-5; TRBD1 matches at 7 bases. Germline CDR1 is SGHAT and CDR2 is FQNNGV. The CDR3 spans 18 residues. V gave up 6 bases and J gave up 4 bases; unmatched junction bases: 18. The CDR3 spells CASRQTRQGLIPNQPQHF. The CDR3 DNA follows: TGTGCCAGCAGACAAACTCGACAGGGCCTCATCCCAAATCAGCCCCAGCATTTT. Variable domain in full (rest from reference TRBV11-2 and TRBJ1-5): EAGVAQSPRYKIIEKRQSVAFWCNPISGHATLYWYQQILGQGPKLLIQFQNNGVVDDSQLPKDRFSAERLKGVDSTLKIQPAKLEDSAVYLCASRQTRQGLIPNQPQHFGDGTRLSIL.

The gene calls are TRBV5-1 and TRBJ1-1, with TRBD1 matching over 10 bases. Germline V lookup: CDR1 SGHRS, CDR2 YFSETQ. Germline trimming cut 4 bases from V and 0 bases from J; bases unmatched to any gene: 3. The CDR3 consists of 15 residues. Written as DNA, the CDR3 is TGCGCCAGCAGCAGACAGGGGGCGATGAACACTGAAGCTTTCTTT. It yields the protein CASSRQGAMNTEAFF.

The chain links TRBV5-4 to TRBJ2-5; 7 bases are shared with TRBD2. CDR1 and CDR2 from the germline V gene are SGHNT and YYREEE (reference sequence). With 4 bases clipped from V and 5 bases from J, the junction kept 5 bases outside the gene matches. This CDR3 is 13 amino acids long. CDR3 amino acids: CASSPGRGETQYF. The CDR3 DNA reads as TGTGCCAGCAGCCCGGGGCGGGGGGAGACCCAGTACTTC.

The chain employs TRBV27 and TRBJ2-1; 8 nucleotides align to TRBD2. This CDR3 spans 15 amino acids. J was trimmed by 7 bases and V by 5 bases; bases with no gene match: 10. CDR1 is MNHEY, CDR2 SMNVEV, per germline (reference sequence). The CDR3 region has the DNA TGTGCCAGCAGTCTGACCCGGGAGGGGTGGAATGAGCAGTTCTTC. Protein: CASSLTREGWNEQFF.

V is TRBV10-3 and J is TRBJ2-3; 12 bases line up with TRBD2. The CDR3 extends over 17 amino acids. Looked up from germline, CDR1 is ENHRY and CDR2 is SYGVKD. J was trimmed by 2 bases and V by 2 bases; bases with no gene match: 5. The CDR3 nucleotides are TGTGCCATCAGTGAGCCAGGACTAGCGGGACACACAGATACGCAGTATTTT. Protein sequence: CAISEPGLAGHTDTQYF.

The genes are TRBV14 and TRBJ1-1, with D possibly TRBD1 on 5 matching bases. V was clipped by 1 base and J by 11 bases, with 14 bases between them. Per the germline V gene, CDR1 is SGHDN and CDR2 is FVKESK. This CDR3 contains 13 residues. The CDR3 loop reads CASSQGGRPRAFF. For the CDR3, the DNA is TGTGCCAGCAGCCAAGGGGGCCGCCCCAGGGCTTTCTTT.

The CDR3 bases are TGTGCCAGCAGCTTAGACCTTCGTGATACGCAGTATTTT. This codes for CASSLDLRDTQYF. This sequence joins TRBV5-6 and TRBJ2-3; D call uncertain. Germline V CDR1 and CDR2: SGHDT, YYEEEE. V lost 2 bases, J lost 6 bases, and 10 bases lay in between. This CDR3 region has 13 residues.

This clone was observed a single time. V gene TRBV7-7 combines with J gene TRBJ2-5; D is uncertain. This CDR3 spans 15 amino acids. Germline lookup yields CDR1 SSHAT and CDR2 FNYEAQ (reference sequence). V was clipped by 7 bases and J by 4 bases, with 19 bases between them. The CDR3 reads CASTKTPTSGETQYF. CDR3 DNA sequence: TGTGCCAGCACCAAAACCCCGACTTCGGGAGAGACCCAGTACTTC.

This clone was counted between two and nine times. The chain couples TRBV29-1 to TRBJ1-3; D not resolved. The germline V and J ends were trimmed by 5 bases and 6 bases, with 11 bases remaining between them. Germline CDR1 is SQVTM and CDR2 is ANQGSEA. The CDR3 covers 12 residues. The CDR3 coding sequence is TGCAGCGTTCGGGGTGCGGAAAACACCATATATTTT. It yields the protein CSVRGAENTIYF.

The J gene is TRBJ2-7, the V gene TRBV20-1, with 9 positions matching TRBD2. J gave up 7 bases and V 5 bases, and 3 bases lay outside the gene matches. Germline V gene data show CDR1 as DFQATT and CDR2 as SNEGSKA (reference sequence). CDR3 length: 11 residues. CDR3 in DNA: TGCAGTGCTGGACTAGCGAGTGAGCAGTACTTC. This sequence encodes CSAGLASEQYF.

This chain uses TRBV5-1 with TRBJ1-2; 8 bases are a match to TRBD1. V shed 0 bases, J shed 8 bases, and the junction held 6 bases outside the gene matches. Germline V gene data show CDR1 as SGHRS and CDR2 as YFSETQ. The CDR3 length is 14 residues. The CDR3 sequence: CASSLGAGGDGYTF. As DNA, the CDR3 is TGCGCCAGCAGCTTGGGCGCAGGGGGCGACGGCTACACCTTC.

The chain recombines TRBV18 with TRBJ2-7; D ambiguous. Germline assignment: CDR1 KGHSH and CDR2 LQKENI. The ends were cut back, 2 bases at V and 2 bases at J, with 13 bases in the middle. CDR3 length: 15 residues. The CDR3 is CASSPRAVEAYEQYF. In DNA, the CDR3 is TGTGCCAGCTCACCAAGGGCGGTGGAAGCCTACGAGCAGTACTTC.

The chain joins TRBV7-9 to TRBJ2-5; D is ambiguous. The V and J ends lost 4 bases and 14 bases respectively, with 14 bases between them. From germline, CDR1 is SEHNR and CDR2 FQNEAQ (reference sequence). This CDR3 is 11 amino acids long. The DNA for the CDR3 is TGTGCCAGCAGCTCCGCCACGCCGCTCTACTTC. The encoded protein is CASSSATPLYF.

The V call is TRBV6-1, the J call TRBJ2-6, with D perhaps TRBD1 or TRBD2 (5 bases each). Deletions cut 1 base from V and 5 bases from J, with 6 bases between. Germline CDR1 and CDR2: MNHNS and SASEGT. The CDR3 is made up of 14 amino acids. CDR3 protein: CASSEGGRANVLTF. Written as DNA, the CDR3 is TGTGCCAGCAGTGAAGGGGGACGGGCCAACGTCCTGACTTTC.

The chain employs TRBV7-9 and TRBJ2-1; 9 positions agree with TRBD1. The germline V gene encodes CDR1 SEHNR and CDR2 FQNEAQ (reference sequence). CDR3 length: 15 residues. V lost 1 base and J lost 7; bases outside the gene matches: 5. The CDR3 nucleotides are TGTGCCAGCAGCTTAGGGGGGACAGGGTTAAATGAGCAGTTCTTC. As protein: CASSLGGTGLNEQFF.

This clone has only one observation. The genes are TRBV7-3 and TRBJ2-3; 8 bases are shared with TRBD2. The germline V gene encodes CDR1 SGHTA and CDR2 FQGTGA. With 3 bases clipped from V and 4 bases from J, the junction kept 3 bases outside the gene matches. This CDR3 contains 14 residues. The CDR3 bases are TGTGCCAGCAGCTTTGGACTAGCCGCAGATACGCAGTATTTT. It specifies CASSFGLAADTQYF.

J is TRBJ2-1 and V is TRBV5-1, with D perhaps matching TRBD1 or TRBD2 (5 bases each). Germline V lookup: CDR1 SGHRS, CDR2 YFSETQ. This CDR3 comprises 14 residues. V was clipped by 2 bases and J by 6 bases, with 12 bases between them. Written as DNA, the CDR3 is TGCGCCAGCAGCTTAAGGGAGAGGGGCAATGAGCAGTTCTTC. Residues: CASSLRERGNEQFF.